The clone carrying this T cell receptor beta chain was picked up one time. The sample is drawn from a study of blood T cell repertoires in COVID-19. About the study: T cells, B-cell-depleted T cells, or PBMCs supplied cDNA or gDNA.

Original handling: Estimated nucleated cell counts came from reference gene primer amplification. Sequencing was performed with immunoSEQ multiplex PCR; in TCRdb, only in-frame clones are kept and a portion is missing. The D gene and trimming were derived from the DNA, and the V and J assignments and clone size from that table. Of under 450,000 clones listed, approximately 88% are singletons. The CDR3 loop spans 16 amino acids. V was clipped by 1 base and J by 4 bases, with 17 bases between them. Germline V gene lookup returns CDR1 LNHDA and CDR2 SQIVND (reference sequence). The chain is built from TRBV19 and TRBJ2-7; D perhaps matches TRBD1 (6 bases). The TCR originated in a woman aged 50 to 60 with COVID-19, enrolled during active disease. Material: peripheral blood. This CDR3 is CASSIALHRVGYEQYF. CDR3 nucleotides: TGTGCCAGTAGTATAGCTCTCCACAGGGTTGGGTACGAGCAGTACTTC.